Presented here are 10 T cell receptor beta chains from one specimen sequenced in a study of control samples from healthy donors and cancer patients. Measured with immunoSEQ multiplex PCR; TCRdb has only the in-frame clones, and not every one. The data hold about 150,000 clones, with about 94% observed a single time. Sequenced: blood. The receptors were sampled from a man in his forties in good health.

The chain recombines TRBV10-3 with TRBJ2-3, with TRBD2 matching over 7 bases. Germline V gene data show CDR1 as ENHRY and CDR2 as SYGVKD. V trimming: 6 bases; J trimming: 1 base; junction bases outside the gene matches: 7. This CDR3 region has 15 residues. DNA of the CDR3: TGTGCCATCAGCGACCGGGGGGTTGGCACAGATACGCAGTATTTT. Protein: CAISDRGVGTDTQYF.

The chain couples TRBV3-1 (or the pseudogene TRBV3-2) to TRBJ2-2, with 7 bases fitting TRBD2. This CDR3 region has 15 residues. V was pared by 4 bases and J by 1 base, with 3 bases of the junction left unmatched. Germline CDR1 and CDR2: LGHDT and YNNKEL (reference sequence). Here the CDR3 reads CASSPGLENTGELFF. The CDR3 bases are TGTGCCAGCAGCCCCGGACTAGAGAACACCGGGGAGCTGTTTTTT.

This clone appeared once. This chain links TRBV2 with TRBJ1-6; D uncertain. CDR1 SNHLY and CDR2 FYNNEI come from the germline V gene. The CDR3 has 15 residues. The V end was cut by 2 bases, the J end by 10 bases, with 15 bases between. In DNA, the CDR3 is TGTGCCAGCAGTGAACTTGGCCTGACCGGATCACCCCTCCACTTT. It specifies CASSELGLTGSPLHF.

This clone was picked up one time. The chain carries TRBV6-2 or TRBV6-3 and TRBJ1-5, with D perhaps matching TRBD1 (5 bases). The V end was cut by 4 bases, the J end by 5 bases, with 9 bases between. Per germline, CDR1 MNHEY and CDR2 SVGEGT. The CDR3 sequence is 13 residues long. CDR3 region: CASSSDSDQPQHF. The CDR3 coding sequence is TGTGCCAGCAGTTCCGACAGCGATCAGCCCCAGCATTTT.

A remark on this clone: Distinct nucleotide sequences in the sample also encode this CDR3. This sequence joins TRBV7-2 and TRBJ1-5, with a weak D call TRBD1 (6 bases). V was trimmed by 1 base and J by 1 base, leaving 8 bases between them. The germline V gene has CDR1 SGHTA and CDR2 FQGNSA. The CDR3 length is 15 residues. The CDR3 DNA reads TGTGCCAGCAGCTTAGTGAGGGGGAGCAATCAGCCCCAGCATTTT. It codes for CASSLVRGSNQPQHF.

The chain is built from TRBV27 and TRBJ1-1, with D tentatively TRBD1 (5 bases). V lost 2 bases and J lost 6, with 16 bases in between. The CDR3 runs 15 residues. The V gene's germline CDR1 is MNHEY and CDR2 SMNVEV (reference sequence). CDR3 in amino acids: CASSLGSRGSSEAFF. CDR3 bases: TGTGCCAGCAGTTTAGGGTCGCGGGGGTCTTCTGAAGCTTTCTTT.

The rearrangement links TRBV24-1 to TRBJ1-2; possible D gene TRBD1, 6 bases. This CDR3 spans 14 amino acids. Germline V gene sequence: CDR1 KGHDR, CDR2 SFDVKD. V lost 2 bases and J 8 bases, leaving 14 bases between the germline ends. The CDR3 nucleotides read TGTGCCACCAGTGATTCCAGGACAGTCGAGGGCTACACCTTC. Encoded protein: CATSDSRTVEGYTF.

The V call is TRBV28, the J call TRBJ1-2; 8 nucleotides match TRBD1. There are 13 residues in the CDR3. Trimming removed 4 bases from V and 7 bases from J; junction bases left unmatched: 5. Germline assignment: CDR1 MDHEN and CDR2 SYDVKM. CDR3 in amino acids: CASSWRTGFGYTF. The CDR3 DNA is TGTGCCAGCAGTTGGCGGACAGGGTTTGGCTACACCTTC.

V is TRBV15 and J is TRBJ1-5; 8 nucleotides align to TRBD1. CDR1 is LNHNV, CDR2 YYDKDF, per germline (reference sequence). V lost 0 bases and J lost 10; bases outside the gene matches: 8. CDR3 length: 15 amino acids. The DNA of the CDR3 is TGTGCCACCAGCAGAGACTACAGGGGGTTAGGACCCCAGCATTTT. Its protein is CATSRDYRGLGPQHF.

The chain carries TRBV11-2 and TRBJ2-3, with D tentatively TRBD1 (5 bases). V was trimmed by 1 base and J by 7 bases, leaving 12 bases between them. The CDR3 is 14 residues long. Germline V gene sequence: CDR1 SGHAT, CDR2 FQNNGV. CDR3 bases: TGTGCCAGCAGCTTAGTGGGGCCCGAGAATACGCAGTATTTT. Its protein is CASSLVGPENTQYF.